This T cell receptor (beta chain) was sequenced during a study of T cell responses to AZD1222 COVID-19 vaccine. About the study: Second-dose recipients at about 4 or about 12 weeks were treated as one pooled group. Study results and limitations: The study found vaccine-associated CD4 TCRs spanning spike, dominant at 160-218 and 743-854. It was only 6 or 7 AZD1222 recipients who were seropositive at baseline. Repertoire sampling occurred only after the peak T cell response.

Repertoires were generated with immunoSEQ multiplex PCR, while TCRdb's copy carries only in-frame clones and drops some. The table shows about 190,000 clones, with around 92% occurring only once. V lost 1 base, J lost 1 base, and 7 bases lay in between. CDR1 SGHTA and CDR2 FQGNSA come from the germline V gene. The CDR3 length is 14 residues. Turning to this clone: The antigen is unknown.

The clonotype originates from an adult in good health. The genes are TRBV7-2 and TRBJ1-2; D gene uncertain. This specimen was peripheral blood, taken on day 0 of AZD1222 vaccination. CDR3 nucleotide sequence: TGTGCCAGCAGCTTAGACCCGGGTAACTATGGCTACACCTTC. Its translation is CASSLDPGNYGYTF.